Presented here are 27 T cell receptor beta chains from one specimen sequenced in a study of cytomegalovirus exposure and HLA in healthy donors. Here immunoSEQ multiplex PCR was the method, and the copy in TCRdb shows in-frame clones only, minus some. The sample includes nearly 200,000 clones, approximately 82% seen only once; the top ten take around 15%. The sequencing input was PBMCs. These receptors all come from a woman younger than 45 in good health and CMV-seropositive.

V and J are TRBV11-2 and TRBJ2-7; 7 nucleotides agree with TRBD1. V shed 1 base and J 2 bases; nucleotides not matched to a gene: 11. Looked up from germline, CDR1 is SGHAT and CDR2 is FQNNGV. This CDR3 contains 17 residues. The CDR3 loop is CASSLVVGGQGAYEQYF. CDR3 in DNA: TGTGCCAGCAGCTTAGTCGTTGGGGGCCAGGGGGCCTACGAGCAGTACTTC.

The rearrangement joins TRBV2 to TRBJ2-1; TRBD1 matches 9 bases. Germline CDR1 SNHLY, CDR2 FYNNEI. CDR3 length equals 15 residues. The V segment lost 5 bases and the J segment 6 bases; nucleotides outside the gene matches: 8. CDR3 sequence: CASSPDRGWFNEQFF. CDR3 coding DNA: TGTGCCAGCAGTCCTGACAGGGGGTGGTTCAATGAGCAGTTCTTC.

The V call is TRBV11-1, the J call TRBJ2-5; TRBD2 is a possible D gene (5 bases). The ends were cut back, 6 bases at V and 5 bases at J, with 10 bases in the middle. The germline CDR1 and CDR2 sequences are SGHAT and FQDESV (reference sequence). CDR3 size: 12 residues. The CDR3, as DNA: TGTGCCAGCAGTCCCAGAGGGGAGACCCAGTACTTC. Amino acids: CASSPRGETQYF. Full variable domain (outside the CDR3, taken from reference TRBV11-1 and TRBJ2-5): EAEVAQSPRYKITEKSQAVAFWCDPISGHATLYWYRQILGQGPELLVQFQDESVVDDSQLPKDRFSAERLKGVDSTLKIQPAELGDSAMYLCASSPRGETQYFGPGTRLLVL.

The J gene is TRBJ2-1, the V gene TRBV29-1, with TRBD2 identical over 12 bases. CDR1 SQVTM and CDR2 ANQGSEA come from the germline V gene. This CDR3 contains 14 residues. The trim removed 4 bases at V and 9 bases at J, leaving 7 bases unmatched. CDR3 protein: CSVARLAGVPEQFF. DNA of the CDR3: TGCAGCGTTGCAAGACTAGCGGGAGTACCTGAGCAGTTCTTC.

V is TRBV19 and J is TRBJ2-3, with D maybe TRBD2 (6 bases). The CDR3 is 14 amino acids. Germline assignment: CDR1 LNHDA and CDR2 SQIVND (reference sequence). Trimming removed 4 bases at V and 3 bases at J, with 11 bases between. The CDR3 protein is CASSTPGLTDTQYF. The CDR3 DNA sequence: TGTGCCAGTAGTACACCGGGACTGACAGATACGCAGTATTTT.

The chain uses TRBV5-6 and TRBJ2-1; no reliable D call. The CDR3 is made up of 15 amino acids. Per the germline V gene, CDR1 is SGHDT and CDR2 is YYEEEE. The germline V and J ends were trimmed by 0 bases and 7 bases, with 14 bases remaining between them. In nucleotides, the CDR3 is TGTGCCAGCAGCTTGGCCAAGTGGCGGTTGAATGAGCAGTTCTTC. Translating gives CASSLAKWRLNEQFF.

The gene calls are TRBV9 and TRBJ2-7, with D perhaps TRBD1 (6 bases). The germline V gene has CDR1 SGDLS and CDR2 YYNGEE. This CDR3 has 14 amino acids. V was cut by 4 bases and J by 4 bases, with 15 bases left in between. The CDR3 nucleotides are TGTGCCAGCAGCCTTACAGGGATCTCGTACGAGCAGTACTTC. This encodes CASSLTGISYEQYF.

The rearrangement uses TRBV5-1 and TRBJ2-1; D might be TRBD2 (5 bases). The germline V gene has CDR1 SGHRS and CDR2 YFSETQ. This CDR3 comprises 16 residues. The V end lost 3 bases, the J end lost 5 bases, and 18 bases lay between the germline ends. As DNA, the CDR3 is TGCGCCAGCAGCTCCGGACTGGCCCTCCCTGACAATGAGCAGTTCTTC. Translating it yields CASSSGLALPDNEQFF.

The CDR3 bases are TGTGCCAGCAGCTTGGACAGCCAATACTATGGCTACACCTTC. This sequence encodes CASSLDSQYYGYTF. This chain uses TRBV5-4 with TRBJ1-2; D unclear. V was trimmed by 0 bases and J by 3 bases, leaving 9 bases between them. From germline, CDR1 is SGHNT and CDR2 YYREEE (reference sequence). The CDR3 extends over 14 amino acids.

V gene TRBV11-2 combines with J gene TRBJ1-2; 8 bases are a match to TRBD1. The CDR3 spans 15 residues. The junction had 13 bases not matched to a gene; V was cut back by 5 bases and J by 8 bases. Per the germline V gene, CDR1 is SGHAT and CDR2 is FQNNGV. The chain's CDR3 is CASSPHPGQAQGYTF. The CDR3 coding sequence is TGTGCCAGCAGCCCGCACCCGGGACAGGCACAGGGCTACACCTTC.

CDR3 sequence (DNA): TGTGCCAGCAGTTTATTCGGCAGGGGGAACCTCGGGTTTGGGCTGAACACTGAAGCTTTCTTT. Translating it yields CASSLFGRGNLGFGLNTEAFF. The rearrangement joins TRBV27 to TRBJ1-1; 7 bases agree with TRBD1. The CDR3 is 21 amino acids. J was trimmed by 0 bases and V by 1 base; bases with no gene match: 20. Germline loops: CDR1 MNHEY, CDR2 SMNVEV (reference sequence).

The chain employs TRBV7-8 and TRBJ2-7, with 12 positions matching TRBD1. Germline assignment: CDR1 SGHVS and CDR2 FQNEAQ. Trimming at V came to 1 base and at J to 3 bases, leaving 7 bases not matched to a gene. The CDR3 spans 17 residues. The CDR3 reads CASSLGGTGGIVYEQYF. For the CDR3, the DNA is TGTGCCAGCAGCTTAGGAGGGACAGGGGGCATAGTCTACGAGCAGTACTTC.

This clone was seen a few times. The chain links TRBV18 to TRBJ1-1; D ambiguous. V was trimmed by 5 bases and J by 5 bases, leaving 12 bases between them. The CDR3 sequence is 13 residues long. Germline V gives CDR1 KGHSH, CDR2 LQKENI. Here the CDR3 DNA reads TGTGCCAGCTCAACGGTGGAGTCGACTGAAGCTTTCTTT. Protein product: CASSTVESTEAFF.

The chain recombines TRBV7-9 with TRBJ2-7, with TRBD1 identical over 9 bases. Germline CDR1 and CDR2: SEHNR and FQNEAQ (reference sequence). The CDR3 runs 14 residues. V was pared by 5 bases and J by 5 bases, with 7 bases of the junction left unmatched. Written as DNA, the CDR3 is TGTGCCAGCAGCCCCGGGACAGGGAGCCACGAGCAGTACTTC. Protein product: CASSPGTGSHEQYF.

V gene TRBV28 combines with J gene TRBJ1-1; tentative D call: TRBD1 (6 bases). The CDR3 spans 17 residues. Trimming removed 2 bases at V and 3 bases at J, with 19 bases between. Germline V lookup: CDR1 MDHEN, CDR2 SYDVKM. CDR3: CASSLGDRIIRHTEAFF. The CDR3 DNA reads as TGTGCCAGCAGTTTAGGTGACAGGATTATTCGGCACACTGAAGCTTTCTTT. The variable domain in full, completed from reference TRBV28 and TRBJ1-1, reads DVKVTQSSRYLVKRTGEKVFLECVQDMDHENMFWYRQDPGLGLRLIYFSYDVKMKEKGDIPEGYSVSREKKERFSLILESASTNQTSMYLCASSLGDRIIRHTEAFFGQGTRLTVV.

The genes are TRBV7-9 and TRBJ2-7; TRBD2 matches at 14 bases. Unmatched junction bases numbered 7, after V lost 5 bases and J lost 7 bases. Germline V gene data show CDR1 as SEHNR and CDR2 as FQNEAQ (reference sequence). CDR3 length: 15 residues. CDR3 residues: CASSAGLAGEGEQYF. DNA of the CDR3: TGTGCCAGCAGCGCGGGACTAGCGGGAGAAGGGGAGCAGTACTTC.

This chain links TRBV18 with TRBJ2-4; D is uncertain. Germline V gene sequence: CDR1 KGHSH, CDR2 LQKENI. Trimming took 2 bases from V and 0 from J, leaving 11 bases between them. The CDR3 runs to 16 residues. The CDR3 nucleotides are TGTGCCAGCTCACCAGACGAGGTCCTAGCCAAAAACATTCAGTACTTC. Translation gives CASSPDEVLAKNIQYF.

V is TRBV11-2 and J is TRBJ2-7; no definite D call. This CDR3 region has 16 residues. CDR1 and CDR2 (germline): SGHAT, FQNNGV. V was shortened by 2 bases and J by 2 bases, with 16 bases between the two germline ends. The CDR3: CASSLLVSQTAYEQYF. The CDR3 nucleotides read TGTGCCAGCAGCTTATTGGTTTCACAGACGGCCTACGAGCAGTACTTC.

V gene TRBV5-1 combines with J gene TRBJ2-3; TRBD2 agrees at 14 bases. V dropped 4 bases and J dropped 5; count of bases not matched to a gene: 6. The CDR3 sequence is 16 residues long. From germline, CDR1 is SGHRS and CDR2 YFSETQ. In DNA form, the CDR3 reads TGCGCCAGCAGCCCGGGACTAGCGGGAGTGGTAGATACGCAGTATTTT. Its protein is CASSPGLAGVVDTQYF.

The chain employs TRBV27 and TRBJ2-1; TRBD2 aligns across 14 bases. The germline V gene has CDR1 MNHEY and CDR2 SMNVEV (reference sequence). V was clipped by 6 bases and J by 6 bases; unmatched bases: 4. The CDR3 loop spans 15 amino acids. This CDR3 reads CASSGLAGGSNEQFF. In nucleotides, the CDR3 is TGTGCCAGCAGCGGACTAGCGGGAGGATCCAATGAGCAGTTCTTC.

The CDR3 spells CASSGQGDTGELFF. The DNA of the CDR3 is TGTGCCAGCTCCGGACAGGGGGACACCGGGGAGCTGTTTTTT. This chain connects TRBV28 to TRBJ2-2; 10 nucleotides line up with TRBD1. The germline CDR1 and CDR2 sequences are MDHEN and SYDVKM. The CDR3 covers 14 residues. J gave up 3 bases and V 8 bases, and 3 bases lay outside the gene matches.

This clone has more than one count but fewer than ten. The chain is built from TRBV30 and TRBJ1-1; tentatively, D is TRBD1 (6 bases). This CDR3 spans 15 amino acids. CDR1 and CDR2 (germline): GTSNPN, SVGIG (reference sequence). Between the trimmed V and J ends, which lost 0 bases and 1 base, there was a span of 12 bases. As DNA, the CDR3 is TGTGCCTGGAGTGTATACAGGGCCTCGAACACTGAAGCTTTCTTT. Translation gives CAWSVYRASNTEAFF.

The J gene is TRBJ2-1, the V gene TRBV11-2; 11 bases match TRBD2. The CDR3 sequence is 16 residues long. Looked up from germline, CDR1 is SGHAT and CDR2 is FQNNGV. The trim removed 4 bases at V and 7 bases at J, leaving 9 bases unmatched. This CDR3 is CASSWDLAGGLNEQFF. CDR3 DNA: TGTGCCAGCAGCTGGGACCTAGCGGGAGGTCTGAATGAGCAGTTCTTC.

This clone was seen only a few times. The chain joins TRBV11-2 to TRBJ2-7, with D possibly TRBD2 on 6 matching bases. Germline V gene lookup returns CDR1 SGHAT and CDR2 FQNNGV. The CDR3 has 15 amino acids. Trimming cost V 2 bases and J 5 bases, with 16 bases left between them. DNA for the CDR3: TGTGCCAGCAGCTTAACGACTAGATGGATTGACGAGCAGTACTTC. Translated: CASSLTTRWIDEQYF.

The CDR3 DNA reads TGTGCCAGCTCAGGGGCCGTCACTAGCACAGATACGCAGTATTTT. Its translation: CASSGAVTSTDTQYF. The chain links TRBV18 to TRBJ2-3; possible D gene TRBD1, 5 bases. Germline CDR1 KGHSH, CDR2 LQKENI. This CDR3 has 15 residues. V was trimmed by 5 bases and J by 0 bases, leaving 12 bases between them.

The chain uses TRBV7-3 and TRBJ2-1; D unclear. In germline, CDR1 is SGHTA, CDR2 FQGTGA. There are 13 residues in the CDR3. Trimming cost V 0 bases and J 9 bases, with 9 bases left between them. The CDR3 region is CASSLTSRGEQFF. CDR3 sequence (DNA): TGTGCCAGCAGCTTAACGTCACGCGGTGAGCAGTTCTTC. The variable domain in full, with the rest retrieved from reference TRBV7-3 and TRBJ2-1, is GAGVSQTPSNKVTEKGKYVELRCDPISGHTALYWYRQSLGQGPEFLIYFQGTGAADDSGLPNDRFFAVRPEGSVSTLKIQRTERGDSAVYLCASSLTSRGEQFFGPGTRLTVL.

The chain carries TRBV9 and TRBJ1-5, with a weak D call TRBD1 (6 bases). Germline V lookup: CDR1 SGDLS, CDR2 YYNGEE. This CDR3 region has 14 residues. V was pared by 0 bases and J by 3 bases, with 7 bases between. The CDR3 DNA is TGTGCCAGCAGCGTAGGACAGGACAATCAGCCCCAGCATTTT. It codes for CASSVGQDNQPQHF. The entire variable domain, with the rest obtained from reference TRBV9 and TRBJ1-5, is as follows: DSGVTQTPKHLITATGQRVTLRCSPRSGDLSVYWYQQSLDQGLQFLIQYYNGEERAKGNILERFSAQQFPDLHSELNLSSLELGDSALYFCASSVGQDNQPQHFGDGTRLSIL.